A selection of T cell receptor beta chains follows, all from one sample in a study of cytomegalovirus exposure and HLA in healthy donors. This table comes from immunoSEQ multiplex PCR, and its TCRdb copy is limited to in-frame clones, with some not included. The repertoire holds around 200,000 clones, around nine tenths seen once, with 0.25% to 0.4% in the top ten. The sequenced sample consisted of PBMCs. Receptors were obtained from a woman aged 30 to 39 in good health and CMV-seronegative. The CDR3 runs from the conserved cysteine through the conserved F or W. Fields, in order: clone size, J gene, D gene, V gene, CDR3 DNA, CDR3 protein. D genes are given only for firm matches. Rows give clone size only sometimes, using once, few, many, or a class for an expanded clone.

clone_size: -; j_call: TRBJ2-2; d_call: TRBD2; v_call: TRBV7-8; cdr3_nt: TGTGCCAGCAGCACGACTAGCGGGGGGACTTCGAACACCGGGGAGCTGTTTTTT; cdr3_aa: CASSTTSGGTSNTGELFF
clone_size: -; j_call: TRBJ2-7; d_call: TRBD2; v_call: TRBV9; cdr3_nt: TGTGCCAGCAGCGTTGCTAGCGGGAGGGCCGACGAGCAGTACTTC; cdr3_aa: CASSVASGRADEQYF
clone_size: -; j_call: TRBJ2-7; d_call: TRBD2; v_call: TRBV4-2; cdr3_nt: TGTGCCAGCAGCTCTCGTAGCGGGGAGGCCTACGAGCAGTACTTC; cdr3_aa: CASSSRSGEAYEQYF
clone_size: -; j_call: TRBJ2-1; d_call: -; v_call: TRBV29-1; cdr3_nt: TGCAGCGTTCAGGCGTCGGTCGATGAGCAGTTCTTC; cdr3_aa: CSVQASVDEQFF
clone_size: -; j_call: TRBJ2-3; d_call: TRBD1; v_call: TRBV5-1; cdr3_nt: TGCGCCAGCAGCTTGTGGCTGCTAACAGGGGGGCATGGCACAGATACGCAGTATTTT; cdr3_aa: CASSLWLLTGGHGTDTQYF
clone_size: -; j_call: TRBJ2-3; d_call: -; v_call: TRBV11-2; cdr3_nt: TGTGCCAGCAGCCCCGCGGCGGGTGCTAGCACAGATACGCAGTATTTT; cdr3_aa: CASSPAAGASTDTQYF
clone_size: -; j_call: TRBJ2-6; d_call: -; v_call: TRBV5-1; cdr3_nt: TGCGCCAGCAAAGTCCAGACAGGGGCCAACGTCCTGACTTTC; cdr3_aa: CASKVQTGANVLTF
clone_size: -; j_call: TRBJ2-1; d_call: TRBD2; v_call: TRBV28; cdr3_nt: TGTGCCAGCAGTTTTGGGAGCGGGAGATCTAGTGAGCAGTTCTTC; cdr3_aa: CASSFGSGRSSEQFF
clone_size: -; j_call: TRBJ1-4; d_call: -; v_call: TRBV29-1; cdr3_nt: TGCAGCGTTTCTGAGTCTACAACTAATGAAAAACTGTTTTTT; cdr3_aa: CSVSESTTNEKLFF
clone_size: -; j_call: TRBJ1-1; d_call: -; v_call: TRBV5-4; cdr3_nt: TGTGCCAGCAGCTTGGCCAAGTCCGGTGGCACTGAAGCTTTCTTT; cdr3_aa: CASSLAKSGGTEAFF
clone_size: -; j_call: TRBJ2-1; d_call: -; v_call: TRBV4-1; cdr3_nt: TGCGCCAGCAGCCAAATAGGTCCTGTGCGCGGGACCAATGAGCAGTTCTTC; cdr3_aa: CASSQIGPVRGTNEQFF
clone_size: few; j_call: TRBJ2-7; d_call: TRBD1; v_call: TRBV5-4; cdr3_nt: TGTGCCAGCAGCTTCGACAGGGTCGCCGAGCAGTACTTC; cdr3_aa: CASSFDRVAEQYF
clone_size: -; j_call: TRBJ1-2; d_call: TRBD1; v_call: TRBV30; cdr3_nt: TGTGCCTGGAGTCGGGACAGGGTATACTATGGCTACACCTTC; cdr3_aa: CAWSRDRVYYGYTF
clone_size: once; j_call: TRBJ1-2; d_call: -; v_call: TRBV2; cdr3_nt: TGTGCCAGGGCCACCGCGGGGAACTATGGCTACACCTTC; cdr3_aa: CARATAGNYGYTF
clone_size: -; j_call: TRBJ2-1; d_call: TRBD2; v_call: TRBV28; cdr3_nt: TGTGCCAGCAGTTTTGGCGGGAGGGTCTCCTACAATGAGCAGTTCTTC; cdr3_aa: CASSFGGRVSYNEQFF
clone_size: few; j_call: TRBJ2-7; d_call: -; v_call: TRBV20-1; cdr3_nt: TGCAGTGCTAGGATACGGGAAGAGCAGTACTTC; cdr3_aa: CSARIREEQYF
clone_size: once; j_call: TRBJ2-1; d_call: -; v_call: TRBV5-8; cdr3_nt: TGTGCCAGCAGCTTGAACTACGGGAGCTCCTACAATGAGCAGTTCTTC; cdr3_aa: CASSLNYGSSYNEQFF
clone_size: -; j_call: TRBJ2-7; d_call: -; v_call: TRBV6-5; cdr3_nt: TGTGCCAGATCGGACAGTTCTTACTACGAGCAGTACTTC; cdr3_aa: CARSDSSYYEQYF
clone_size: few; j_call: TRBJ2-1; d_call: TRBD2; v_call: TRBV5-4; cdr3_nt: TGTGCCAGCAGCTTGGAAGCGGGGCTCTACAATGAGCAGTTCTTC; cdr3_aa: CASSLEAGLYNEQFF
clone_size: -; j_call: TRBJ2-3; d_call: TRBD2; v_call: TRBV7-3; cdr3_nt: TGTGCCAGCAGCTTTCCGGGAGGGAGCACAGATACGCAGTATTTT; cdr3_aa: CASSFPGGSTDTQYF
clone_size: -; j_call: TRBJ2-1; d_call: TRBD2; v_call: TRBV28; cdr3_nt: TGTGCCAGCAGTGCGAGTAGCGGGGGGGTTAATGAGCAGTTCTTC; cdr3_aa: CASSASSGGVNEQFF
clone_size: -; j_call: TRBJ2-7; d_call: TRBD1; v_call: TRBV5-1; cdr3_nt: TGCGCCAGCAGCCTTGGGGGACAGCGAATATCCTACGAGCAGTACTTC; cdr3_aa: CASSLGGQRISYEQYF
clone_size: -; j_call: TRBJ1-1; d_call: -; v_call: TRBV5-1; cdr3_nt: TGCGCCAGCAGCCTGAACGGACATAACACTGAAGCTTTCTTT; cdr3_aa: CASSLNGHNTEAFF
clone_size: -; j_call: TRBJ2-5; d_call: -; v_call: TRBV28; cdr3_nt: TGTGCCAGCAGTTTATCCCCAATAAAGCGCGCTCAAGAGACCCAGTACTTC; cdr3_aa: CASSLSPIKRAQETQYF
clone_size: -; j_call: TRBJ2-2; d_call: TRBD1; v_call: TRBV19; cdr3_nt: TGTGCCAGTAGTACTCGACAGGGGGGGACCGGAGAGCTGTTTTTT; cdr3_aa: CASSTRQGGTGELFF
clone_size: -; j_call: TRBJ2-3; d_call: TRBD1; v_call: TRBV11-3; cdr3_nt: TGTGCCAGCAGCCCCGGACAGGACACAGATACGCAGTATTTT; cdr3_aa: CASSPGQDTDTQYF
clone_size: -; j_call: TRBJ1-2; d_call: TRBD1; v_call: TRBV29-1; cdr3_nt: TGCAGCGTCTACCGACAGGGTATGGTCGACTATGGCTACACCTTC; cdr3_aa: CSVYRQGMVDYGYTF
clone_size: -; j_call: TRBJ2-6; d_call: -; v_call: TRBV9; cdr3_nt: TGTGCCAGCAAATCGGGCTCTGGGGCCAACGTCCTGACTTTC; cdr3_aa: CASKSGSGANVLTF
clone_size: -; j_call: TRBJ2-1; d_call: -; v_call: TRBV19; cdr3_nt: TGTGCCAGTAGGTACTACAATGAGCAGTTCTTC; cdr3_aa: CASRYYNEQFF
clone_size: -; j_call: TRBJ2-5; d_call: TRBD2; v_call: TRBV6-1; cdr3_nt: TGTGCCAGCAGTGAAGGGGTAGCGGGCAAGACCCAGTACTTC; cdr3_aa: CASSEGVAGKTQYF
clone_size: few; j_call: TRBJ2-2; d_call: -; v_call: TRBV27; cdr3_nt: TGTGCCAGCAGTTTCCAGGGCACCGGGGAGCTGTTTTTT; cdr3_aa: CASSFQGTGELFF
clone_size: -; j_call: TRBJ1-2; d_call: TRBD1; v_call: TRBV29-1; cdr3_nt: TGCAGCGTTGGACTAGGAGGGGGCCAGGGGGCATACTATGGCTACACCTTC; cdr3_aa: CSVGLGGGQGAYYGYTF
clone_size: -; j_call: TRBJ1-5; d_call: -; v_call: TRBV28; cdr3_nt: TGTGCCAGCAGTTTACGACAGTTCAATCAGCCCCAGCATTTT; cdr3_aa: CASSLRQFNQPQHF
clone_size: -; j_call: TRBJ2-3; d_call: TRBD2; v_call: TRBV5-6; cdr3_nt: TGTGCCAGCAGCTCCGGGACTAGCGGCACAGATACGCAGTATTTT; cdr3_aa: CASSSGTSGTDTQYF
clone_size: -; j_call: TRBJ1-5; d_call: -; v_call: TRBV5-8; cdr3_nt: TGTGCCAGCAGCCCAGGACAGAGCAATCAGCCCCAGCATTTT; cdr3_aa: CASSPGQSNQPQHF
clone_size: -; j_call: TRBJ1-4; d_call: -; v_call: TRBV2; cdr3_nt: TGTGCCAGCAGTGAGGTCGGGGAACTGTTTTTT; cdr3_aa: CASSEVGELFF
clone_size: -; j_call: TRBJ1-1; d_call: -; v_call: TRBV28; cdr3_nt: TGTGCCAGCAGTTTGGTCGGGGGCACTGAAGCTTTCTTT; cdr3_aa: CASSLVGGTEAFF
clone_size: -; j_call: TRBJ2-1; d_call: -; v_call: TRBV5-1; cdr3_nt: TGCGCCAGCAGTCCGGAACTAACCAGCTCCTACAATGAGCAGTTCTTC; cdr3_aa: CASSPELTSSYNEQFF
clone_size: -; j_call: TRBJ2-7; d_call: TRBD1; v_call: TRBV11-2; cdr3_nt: TGTGCCAGCAGCTTAGTCGGGACAGCCTACGAGCAGTACTTC; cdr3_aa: CASSLVGTAYEQYF
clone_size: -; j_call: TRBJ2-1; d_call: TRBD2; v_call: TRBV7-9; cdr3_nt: TGTGCCAGCAGCCTAAGACTAGCGGAAGGCTACAATGAGCAGTTCTTC; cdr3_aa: CASSLRLAEGYNEQFF